The 8 T cell receptor beta chains below come from one sample, sequenced in a study of T-cell reconstitution after alpha-beta-depleted transplantation in children. A library of TCRbeta sequences, prepared with unique molecular identifiers, was generated. MiXCR, applied by TCRdb to the PCR reads, yields one record per CDR3 protein. Here the sample spans about 690,000 distinct CDR3 sequences, 16% being singletons. Sequenced here: PBMCs from the stem cell graft donor, sampled from the stem cell graft. Every receptor here comes from a human donor who donated a stem cell graft to a child with acute myeloid leukemia.

This clonotype was recorded many times. The chain uses TRBV20-1 and TRBJ2-7; TRBD2 matches at 13 bases. The CDR3 length is 18 residues. CDR1 is DFQATT and CDR2 is SNEGSKA in the germline V gene (reference sequence). V gave up 0 bases and J gave up 0 bases; unmatched junction bases: 8. The CDR3 DNA follows: TGCAGTGCTAGAGAGGAACTAGCGGGGGGGGCGAGCTCCTACGAGCAGTACTTC. Protein sequence: CSAREELAGGASSYEQYF.

This chain connects TRBV7-7 to TRBJ2-3, with a weak D call TRBD1 (6 bases). V was clipped by 1 base and J by 3 bases, with 8 bases between them. The CDR3 covers 14 residues. Looked up from germline, CDR1 is SSHAT and CDR2 is FNYEAQ (reference sequence). Written as DNA, the CDR3 is TGTGCCAGCAGCTTAGTTCAGGGGACAGATACGCAGTATTTT. It specifies CASSLVQGTDTQYF.

CDR3 protein: CASSPFAGDTGDTQYF. Here the CDR3 DNA reads TGTGCCAGCTCACCCTTTGCGGGGGATACCGGTGATACGCAGTATTTT. V and J are TRBV18 and TRBJ2-3, with 7 bases matching TRBD2. The germline gives CDR1 KGHSH, CDR2 LQKENI. This CDR3 has 16 amino acids. Trimming at V came to 3 bases and at J to 6 bases, leaving 12 bases not matched to a gene.

This clonotype was seen repeatedly, ten times or more. The J gene is TRBJ2-7, the V gene TRBV20-1; weak D call: TRBD1 (6 bases). The CDR3 spans 15 residues. CDR1 DFQATT and CDR2 SNEGSKA come from the germline V gene (reference sequence). V lost 3 bases and J lost 2, with 17 bases in between. The CDR3 DNA reads as TGCAGTGCTAGGTCCCTTGGGGGCAGTCCCTACGAGCAGTACTTC. It specifies CSARSLGGSPYEQYF.

This clonotype has ten or more counts. The J gene is TRBJ1-5, the V gene TRBV29-1; weak D call: TRBD1 (5 bases). V was pared by 6 bases and J by 0 bases, with 12 bases between. Germline loops: CDR1 SQVTM, CDR2 ANQGSEA. The CDR3 spans 14 residues. Here the CDR3 DNA reads TGCAGCGTGGGGACCCCTTATAGCAATCAGCCCCAGCATTTT. It specifies CSVGTPYSNQPQHF.

The V and J genes are TRBV6-5 and TRBJ1-6; D perhaps matches TRBD1 (5 bases). V shed 0 bases and J shed 14 bases, with 20 bases lying between them. Germline V lookup: CDR1 MNHEY, CDR2 SVGAGI. The CDR3 extends over 16 amino acids. This CDR3 reads CASSYSGGFSHFTLHF. The CDR3 region has the DNA TGTGCCAGCAGTTACTCGGGGGGGTTTTCCCACTTCACCCTCCACTTT.

A note on this clonotype: This may stem from a read error, because a much larger clone lies one nucleotide away. This chain joins TRBV6-5 and TRBJ2-3, with D possibly TRBD1 on 5 matching bases. Per the germline V gene, CDR1 is MNHEY and CDR2 is SVGAGI. This CDR3 has 16 amino acids. In nucleotides, the CDR3 is TGTGCCAGCAGTTACTCGACAGCGCCAAGCACAAATACGCAGTATTTT. Protein: CASSYSTAPSTNTQYF.

The rearrangement links TRBV20-1 to TRBJ2-5; 8 bases are a match to TRBD2. J gave up 3 bases and V 3 bases, and 9 bases lay outside the gene matches. From germline, CDR1 is DFQATT and CDR2 SNEGSKA (reference sequence). The CDR3 loop spans 15 amino acids. The CDR3 DNA is TGCAGTGCTAGTCGTCGGGGGGGGCTTAAAGAGACCCAGTACTTC. The encoded protein is CSASRRGGLKETQYF.